These T cell receptor beta chains were read from a single sample in a study of blood T cell repertoires in COVID-19. Clones were sequenced by immunoSEQ multiplex PCR, and TCRdb holds only the in-frame ones, with some missing. The repertoire includes 400,000 or so clones, approximately 86% of them detected once, and 2% to 2.5% sits in the top ten. The sample comprised PBMCs or T cells enriched from blood (not recorded which). The source is a woman in her 40s with acute COVID-19. The CDR3 runs from the conserved cysteine through the conserved F or W. The D gene is left open where the match is weak. Some rows have no size entry. The others give once, few or many, or a class for an expanded clone.

d_gene,j_gene,v_gene,abundance,CDR3nt,CDR3aa
TRBD1,TRBJ1-5,TRBV10-3,-,TGTGCCATCAGTGAAACAGGGGATAGCAATCAGCCCCAGCATTTT,CAISETGDSNQPQHF
TRBD1,TRBJ2-1,TRBV29-1,-,TGCAGCGTTGAAAGGGACAGCACGAATGAGCAGTTCTTC,CSVERDSTNEQFF
TRBD1,TRBJ1-3,TRBV18,-,TGTGCCAGCTCACAAACCGGGACAGCCAGCTCTGGAAACACCATATATTTT,CASSQTGTASSGNTIYF
TRBD1,TRBJ1-4,TRBV4-2,-,TGTGCCAGCAGCCAAGAAGACGGTCGGGGGACAGGGGATGAAAAACTGTTTTTT,CASSQEDGRGTGDEKLFF
TRBD1,TRBJ1-4,TRBV7-8,-,TGTGCCAGCAGCCGGGTAGGGACAGGGGCCCCGCCGGCTGAAAAACTGTTTTTT,CASSRVGTGAPPAEKLFF
-,TRBJ1-1,TRBV3-1/TRBV3-2,-,TGTGCCAGCAGCCAAGATTATCGGGGGGGTGGCACTGAAGCTTTCTTT,CASSQDYRGGGTEAFF
-,TRBJ1-1,TRBV24-1,-,TGTGCCACCAGTGATGACGGACAGCGGCCTGAAGCTTTCTTT,CATSDDGQRPEAFF
-,TRBJ1-6,TRBV5-5,-,TGTGCCAGCAGCTTTGGCTCAGTAAATTCACCCCTCCACTTT,CASSFGSVNSPLHF
TRBD1,TRBJ1-2,TRBV10-1,-,TGCGCCAGCAGCGCGGGACAGTCCTATGGCTACACCTTC,CASSAGQSYGYTF
TRBD1,TRBJ1-2,TRBV6-2/TRBV6-3,-,TGTGCCAGCAGTTCTCACAGGGGGCGCCGGGGCTACACCTTC,CASSSHRGRRGYTF
TRBD1,TRBJ2-1,TRBV14,-,TGTGCCAGCAGCCAAAGAACAGGGGTTGGTTCGACTGAGCAGTTCTTC,CASSQRTGVGSTEQFF
-,TRBJ1-5,TRBV29-1,few,TGCAGCGTTGTTGGGGCAGGGACAAATCAGCCCCAGCATTTT,CSVVGAGTNQPQHF
-,TRBJ1-1,TRBV18,-,TGTGCCAGCTCCCGATCGGTCGGGAACACTGAAGCTTTCTTT,CASSRSVGNTEAFF
TRBD1,TRBJ1-4,TRBV9,-,TGTGCCAGCAGCGTAGAGGACAGGGGGTCGGAAAAACTGTTTTTT,CASSVEDRGSEKLFF
TRBD2,TRBJ2-5,TRBV5-1,-,TGCGCCAGCAGCTTGGATGGTCTAGCGGAAGAGACCCAGTACTTC,CASSLDGLAEETQYF
-,TRBJ2-7,TRBV3-1/TRBV3-2,-,TGTGCCAGCAGCCAAGAATACACGACAGAGACCTACGAGCAGTACTTC,CASSQEYTTETYEQYF
TRBD1,TRBJ2-5,TRBV27,-,TGTGCCAGCAGTTTTTCGACAGGGGTGACCCAGTACTTC,CASSFSTGVTQYF
TRBD2,TRBJ2-1,TRBV7-2,-,TGTGCCAGCAGCTCCCAGCGGGGGCTAAATGAGCAGTTCTTC,CASSSQRGLNEQFF
TRBD2,TRBJ2-2,TRBV11-2,-,TGTGCCAGCAGCTTAGCAGCGGCGGGGGAGACCGGGGAGCTGTTTTTT,CASSLAAAGETGELFF
-,TRBJ1-1,TRBV4-1,-,TGCGCCAGCAGCCTAGGGGAGGGAGAAGCTTTCTTT,CASSLGEGEAFF
TRBD1,TRBJ2-5,TRBV5-4,once,TGTGCCAGCAGCACACAGGGGAGACAAGAGACCCAGTACTTC,CASSTQGRQETQYF
TRBD1,TRBJ2-1,TRBV6-5,-,TGTGCCAGCAGTAACCGGGACAGGGGTAGTTATGAGCAGTTCTTC,CASSNRDRGSYEQFF
-,TRBJ1-3,TRBV15,-,TGTGCCACCAGCAGAGATCACAGGATCCGAAACACCATATATTTT,CATSRDHRIRNTIYF
-,TRBJ2-1,TRBV6-5,-,TGTGCCAGCATTCGGGACACGGTCAGGGAGCAGTTCTTC,CASIRDTVREQFF
TRBD1,TRBJ2-1,TRBV12-5,few,TGTGCTAGTGGTCCCCGATCGGGACAGGGAAACAATGAGCAGTTCTTC,CASGPRSGQGNNEQFF
-,TRBJ2-2,TRBV7-8,-,TGTGCCAGCAGCCTCATTCAGTCCACCGGGGAGCTGTTTTTT,CASSLIQSTGELFF
-,TRBJ2-3,TRBV4-2,-,TGTGCCAGCAGCCAAGAAGAACTAGGGTCGTTTACGCAGTATTTT,CASSQEELGSFTQYF
-,TRBJ2-1,TRBV5-6,-,TGTGCCAGCAGCACGCTAGCGATCTCCTACAATGAGCAGTTCTTC,CASSTLAISYNEQFF
TRBD2,TRBJ2-5,TRBV20-1,few,TGCAGTGCTAGTAGACAGGCGGGGGGGGAGACCCAGTACTTC,CSASRQAGGETQYF
-,TRBJ1-1,TRBV30,-,TGTGCCTGTATTACGGTCATTGTGGCTGAAGCTTTCTTT,CACITVIVAEAFF
-,TRBJ1-2,TRBV7-9,-,TGTGCCAGCAGCTTACCGACAGGCTATGGCTACACCTTC,CASSLPTGYGYTF
TRBD1,TRBJ2-7,TRBV5-1,-,TGCGCCAGCAGCTTGGACAGGGGGTCCTACGAGCAGTACTTC,CASSLDRGSYEQYF
TRBD2,TRBJ2-2,TRBV7-9,once,TGTGCCAGCAGCCGCGGGAGCCCCAAACCGAACACCGGGGAGCTGTTTTTT,CASSRGSPKPNTGELFF
TRBD1,TRBJ1-6,TRBV30,once,TGTGCCGCCCGGGACAGCTATAATTCACCCCTCCACTTT,CAARDSYNSPLHF
TRBD2,TRBJ2-7,TRBV5-1,-,TGCGCCAGCAGCCTCGGGACTAGCGGGGGCAACTACGAGCAGTACTTC,CASSLGTSGGNYEQYF
-,TRBJ1-5,TRBV5-1,-,TGCGCCAGCAGCGAGGGATCAAGTAGTCAGCCCCAGCATTTT,CASSEGSSSQPQHF
-,TRBJ1-2,TRBV3-1/TRBV3-2,-,TGTGCCAGCAGCCAAGATTCAGGGCCGTCGGGCTACACCTTC,CASSQDSGPSGYTF
TRBD1,TRBJ1-2,TRBV5-5,-,TGTGCCAGCAGCCGTACAGGGACAGGGGGCAACTATGGCTACACCTTC,CASSRTGTGGNYGYTF
TRBD1,TRBJ2-2,TRBV19,-,TGTGCCAGTAGTCTCGGGACAGGGAACACCGGGGAGCTGTTTTTT,CASSLGTGNTGELFF
TRBD1,TRBJ1-2,TRBV4-1,-,TGCGCCAGCAGCCAATTCTCGGGACAGGGAGAAGGTGGCTACACCTTC,CASSQFSGQGEGGYTF
-,TRBJ1-4,TRBV5-1,-,TGCGCCAGCAGCTTGGGAGACGGTGGAGGGAATGAAAAACTGTTTTTT,CASSLGDGGGNEKLFF
TRBD1,TRBJ1-2,TRBV5-1,-,TGCGCCAGCAGCCTTCGACAGGGTGACTATGGCTACACCTTC,CASSLRQGDYGYTF
TRBD2,TRBJ2-1,TRBV18,-,TGTGCCAGCTCACCGGGAACTAGCGGGGAGAATGAGCAGTTCTTC,CASSPGTSGENEQFF
-,TRBJ2-7,TRBV6-5,-,TGTGCCAGCAGGGGGGGATCCTACGAGCAGTACTTC,CASRGGSYEQYF
TRBD1,TRBJ2-7,TRBV5-1,-,TGCGCCAGCAGCCAAACCGGGACAGACCTCTCCTACGAGCAGTACTTC,CASSQTGTDLSYEQYF
-,TRBJ2-4,TRBV7-4,-,TGTGCCAGACTCCCGGAGTTTCTCGAAAACATTCAGTACTTC,CARLPEFLENIQYF
TRBD1,TRBJ1-4,TRBV27,-,TGTGCCAGCAGTCCCCGGGACAGGGGGATTAATGAAAAACTGTTTTTT,CASSPRDRGINEKLFF
-,TRBJ1-6,TRBV2,-,TGTGCCAGCAGTGTTGGGGGGGACGGTAATTCACCCCTCCACTTT,CASSVGGDGNSPLHF
-,TRBJ2-5,TRBV20-1,-,TGCAGTGCTGGAGGGCGGGAGACCCAGTACTTC,CSAGGRETQYF
-,TRBJ1-2,TRBV5-1,-,TGCGCCAGCAGCCCCAGAGGGCAAAGGGGCTACACCTTC,CASSPRGQRGYTF
-,TRBJ2-3,TRBV7-6,-,TGTGCCAGCAGCTTAGAGGCGGGGCCAAGCACAGATACGCAGTATTTT,CASSLEAGPSTDTQYF
TRBD1,TRBJ1-2,TRBV4-2,few,TGTGCCAGCAGCCAAGGAGACAGGGGGGGCTACACCTTC,CASSQGDRGGYTF
-,TRBJ1-1,TRBV30,-,TGTGCCTGGAGTGGAGAGTTAGACACTGAAGCTTTCTTT,CAWSGELDTEAFF
TRBD2,TRBJ2-2,TRBV9,-,TGTGCCAGCAGCGTAGCTTTAGGGACTAGCGGGGACACCGGGGAGCTGTTTTTT,CASSVALGTSGDTGELFF
-,TRBJ2-5,TRBV24-1,-,TGTGCCACCCTCCCACCCCGACAGGGAGGAGAGACCCAGTACTTC,CATLPPRQGGETQYF
-,TRBJ1-1,TRBV3-1/TRBV3-2,-,TGTGCCAGCGGCCTGATAGGGGGAAGCACTGAAGCTTTCTTT,CASGLIGGSTEAFF
-,TRBJ1-1,TRBV6-5,-,TGTGCCGTGAAGACAGGATTGAACACTGAAGCTTTCTTT,CAVKTGLNTEAFF